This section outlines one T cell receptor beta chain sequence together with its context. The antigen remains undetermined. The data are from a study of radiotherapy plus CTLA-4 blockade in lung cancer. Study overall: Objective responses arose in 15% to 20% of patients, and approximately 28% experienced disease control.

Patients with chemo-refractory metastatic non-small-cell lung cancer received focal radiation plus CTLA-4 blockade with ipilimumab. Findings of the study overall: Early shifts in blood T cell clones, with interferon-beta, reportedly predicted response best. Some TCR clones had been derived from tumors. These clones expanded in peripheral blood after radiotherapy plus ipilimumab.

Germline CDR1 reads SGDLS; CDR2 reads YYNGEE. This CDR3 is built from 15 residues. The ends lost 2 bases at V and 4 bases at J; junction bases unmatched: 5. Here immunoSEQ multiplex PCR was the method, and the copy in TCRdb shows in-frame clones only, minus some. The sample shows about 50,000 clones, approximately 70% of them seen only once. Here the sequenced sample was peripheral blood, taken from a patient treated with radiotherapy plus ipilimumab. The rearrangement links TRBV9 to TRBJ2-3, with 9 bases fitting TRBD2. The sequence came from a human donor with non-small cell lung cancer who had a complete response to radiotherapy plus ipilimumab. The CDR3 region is CASSVSGSRADTQYF. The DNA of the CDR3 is TGTGCCAGCAGCGTTAGCGGGAGCCGAGCAGATACGCAGTATTTT.